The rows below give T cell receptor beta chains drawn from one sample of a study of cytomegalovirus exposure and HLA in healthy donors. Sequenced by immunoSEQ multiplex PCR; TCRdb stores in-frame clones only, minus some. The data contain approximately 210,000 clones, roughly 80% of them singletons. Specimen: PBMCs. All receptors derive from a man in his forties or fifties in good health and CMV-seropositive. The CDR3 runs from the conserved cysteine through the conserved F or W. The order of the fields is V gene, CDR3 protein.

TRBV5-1 CASTSGQGIDEQFF
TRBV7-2 CASSLGRLAYNEQFF
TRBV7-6 CASSTGLAGGQETQYF
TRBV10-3 CAIRSGQVSEAFF
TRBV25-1 CASSEQDYPDTQYF
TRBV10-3 CAISESSRSEQFF
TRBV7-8 CASSLRGQGSEKLFF
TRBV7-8 CASSSSRGHLGEETQYF
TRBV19 CASSSDRGKETQYF
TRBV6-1 CASSFSQGSTDTQYF
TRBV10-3 CAISGTGEKAGELFF
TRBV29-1 CSAQGGDRLKRETQYF
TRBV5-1 CASTATGANYGYTF
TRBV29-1 CSISGSATYNEQFF
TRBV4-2 CASSQVGGTSLYEQYF
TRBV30 CAWSPLGGSYGYTF
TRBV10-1 CASSDQGLGEFF
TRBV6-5 CASSYSRQGQGYTF
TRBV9 CASSVGHGYEKLFF
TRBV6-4 CASSERTSGYNEQFF
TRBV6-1 CASSEAPYLRGKGYTF
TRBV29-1 CSVPGQGVTEAFF
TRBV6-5 CASSAGGGSTDTQYF
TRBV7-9 CASSSDSYHQPQHF
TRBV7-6 CASSLAGTVNEQFF
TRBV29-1 CSVDTSRLNTEAFF
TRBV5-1 CASSLGQGAQGYTF
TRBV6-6 CASITDRNYGYTF
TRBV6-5 CASSPTGPNQPQHF
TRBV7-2 CASSPGGDTQYF
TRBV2 CASSEEGPRDNEQFF
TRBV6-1 CASSEAAAGANVLTF
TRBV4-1 CASSHAPGTTGNTIYF
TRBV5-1 CASSAPASGGYNEQFF
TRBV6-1 CASRPRGSGANVLTF
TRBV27 CASTLAGENNEQFF